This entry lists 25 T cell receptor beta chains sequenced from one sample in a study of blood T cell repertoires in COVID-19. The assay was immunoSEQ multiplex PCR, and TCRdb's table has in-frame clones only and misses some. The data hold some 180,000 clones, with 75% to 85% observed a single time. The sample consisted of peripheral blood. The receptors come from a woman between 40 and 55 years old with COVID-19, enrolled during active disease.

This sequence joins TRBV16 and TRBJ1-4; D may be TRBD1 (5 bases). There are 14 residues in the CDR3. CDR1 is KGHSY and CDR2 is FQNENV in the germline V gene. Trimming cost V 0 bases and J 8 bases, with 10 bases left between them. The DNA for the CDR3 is TGTGCCAGCAGCCAATCTACAGGTGGCGAAAAACTGTTTTTT. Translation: CASSQSTGGEKLFF.

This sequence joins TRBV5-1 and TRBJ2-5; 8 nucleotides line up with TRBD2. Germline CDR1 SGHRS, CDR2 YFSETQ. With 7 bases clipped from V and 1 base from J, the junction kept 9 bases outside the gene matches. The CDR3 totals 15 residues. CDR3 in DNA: TGCGCCAGCTCCCCCCGAACTAGCGGCCAAGAGACCCAGTACTTC. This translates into CASSPRTSGQETQYF. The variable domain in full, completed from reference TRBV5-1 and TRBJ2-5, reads KAGVTQTPRYLIKTRGQQVTLSCSPISGHRSVSWYQQTPGQGLQFLFEYFSETQRNKGNFPGRFSGRQFSNSRSEMNVSTLELGDSALYLCASSPRTSGQETQYFGPGTRLLVL.

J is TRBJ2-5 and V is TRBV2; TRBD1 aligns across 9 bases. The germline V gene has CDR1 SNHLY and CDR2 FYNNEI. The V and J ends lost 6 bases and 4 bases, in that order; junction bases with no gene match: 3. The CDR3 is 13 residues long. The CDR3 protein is CASSTGGPETQYF. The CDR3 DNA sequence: TGTGCCAGCAGCACAGGGGGCCCAGAGACCCAGTACTTC.

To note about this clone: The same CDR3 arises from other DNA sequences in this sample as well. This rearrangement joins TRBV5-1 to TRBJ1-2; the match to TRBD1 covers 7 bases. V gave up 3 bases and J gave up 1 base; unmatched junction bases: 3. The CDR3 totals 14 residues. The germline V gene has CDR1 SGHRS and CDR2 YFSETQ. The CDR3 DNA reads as TGCGCCAGCAGCTGGACAGGAGATAACTATGGCTACACCTTC. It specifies CASSWTGDNYGYTF. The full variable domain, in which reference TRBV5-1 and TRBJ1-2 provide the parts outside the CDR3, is KAGVTQTPRYLIKTRGQQVTLSCSPISGHRSVSWYQQTPGQGLQFLFEYFSETQRNKGNFPGRFSGRQFSNSRSEMNVSTLELGDSALYLCASSWTGDNYGYTFGSGTRLTVV.

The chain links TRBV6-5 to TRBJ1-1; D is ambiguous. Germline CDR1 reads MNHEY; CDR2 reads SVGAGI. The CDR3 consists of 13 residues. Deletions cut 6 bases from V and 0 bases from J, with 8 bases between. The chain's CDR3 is CASRVTVNTEAFF. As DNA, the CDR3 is TGTGCCAGCAGGGTTACAGTGAACACTGAAGCTTTCTTT.

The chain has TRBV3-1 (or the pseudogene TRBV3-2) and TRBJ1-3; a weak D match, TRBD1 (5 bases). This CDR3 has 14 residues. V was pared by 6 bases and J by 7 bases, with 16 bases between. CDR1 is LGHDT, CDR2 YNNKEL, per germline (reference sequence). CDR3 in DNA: TGTGCCAGCAGTAAGAGGGGAGCGGGCAACACCATATATTTT. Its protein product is CASSKRGAGNTIYF.

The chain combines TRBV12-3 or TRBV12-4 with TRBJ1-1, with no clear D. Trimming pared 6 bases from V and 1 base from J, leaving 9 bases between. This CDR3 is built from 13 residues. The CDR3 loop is CASSWARNTEAFF. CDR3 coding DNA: TGTGCCAGCAGCTGGGCCCGGAACACTGAAGCTTTCTTT.

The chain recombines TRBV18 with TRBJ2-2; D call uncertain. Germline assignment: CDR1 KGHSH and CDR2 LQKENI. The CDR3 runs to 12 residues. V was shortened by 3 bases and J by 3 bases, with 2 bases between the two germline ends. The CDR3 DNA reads TGTGCCAGCTCACCCTACACCGGGGAGCTGTTTTTT. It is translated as CASSPYTGELFF. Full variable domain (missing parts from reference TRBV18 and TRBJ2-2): NAGVMQNPRHLVRRRGQEARLRCSPMKGHSHVYWYRQLPEEGLKFMVYLQKENIIDESGMPKERFSAEFPKEGPSILRIQQVVRGDSAAYFCASSPYTGELFFGEGSRLTVL.

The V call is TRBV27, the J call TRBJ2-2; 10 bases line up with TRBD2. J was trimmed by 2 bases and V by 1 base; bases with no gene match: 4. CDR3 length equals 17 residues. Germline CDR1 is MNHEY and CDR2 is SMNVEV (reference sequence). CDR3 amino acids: CASSLFTSGANTGELFF. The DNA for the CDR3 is TGTGCCAGCAGTTTATTTACTAGCGGGGCAAACACCGGGGAGCTGTTTTTT.

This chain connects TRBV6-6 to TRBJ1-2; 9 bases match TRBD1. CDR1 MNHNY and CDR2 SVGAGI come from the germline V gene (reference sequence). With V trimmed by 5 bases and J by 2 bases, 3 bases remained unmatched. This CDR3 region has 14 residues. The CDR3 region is CASSQTGGNYGYTF. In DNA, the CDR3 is TGTGCCAGCAGTCAGACAGGGGGAAACTATGGCTACACCTTC.

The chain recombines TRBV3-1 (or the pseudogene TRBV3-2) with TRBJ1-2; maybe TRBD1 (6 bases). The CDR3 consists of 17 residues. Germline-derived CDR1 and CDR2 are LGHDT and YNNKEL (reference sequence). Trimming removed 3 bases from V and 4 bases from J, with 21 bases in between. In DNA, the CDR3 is TGTGCCAGCAGCCAGCCTTTGGACAGACAGTTCTCCTATGGCTACACCTTC. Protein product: CASSQPLDRQFSYGYTF.

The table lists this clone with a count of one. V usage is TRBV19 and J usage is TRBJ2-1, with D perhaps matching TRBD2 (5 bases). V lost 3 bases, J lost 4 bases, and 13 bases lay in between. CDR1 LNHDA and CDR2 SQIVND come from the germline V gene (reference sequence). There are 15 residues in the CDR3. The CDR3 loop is CASSMFAGDYNEQFF. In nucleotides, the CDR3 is TGTGCCAGTAGTATGTTCGCGGGTGATTACAATGAGCAGTTCTTC.

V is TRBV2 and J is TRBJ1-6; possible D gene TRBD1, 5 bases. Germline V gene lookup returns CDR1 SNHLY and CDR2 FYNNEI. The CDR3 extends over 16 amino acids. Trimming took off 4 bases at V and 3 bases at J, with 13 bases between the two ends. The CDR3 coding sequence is TGTGCCAGCAGTGCTAAGGGGCAGCTCTATAATTCACCCCTCCACTTT. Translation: CASSAKGQLYNSPLHF.

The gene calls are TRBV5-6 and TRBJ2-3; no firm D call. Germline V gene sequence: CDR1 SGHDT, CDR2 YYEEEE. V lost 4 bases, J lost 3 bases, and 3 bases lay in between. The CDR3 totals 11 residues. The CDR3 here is CASSLTDTQYF. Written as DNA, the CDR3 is TGTGCCAGCAGCCTGACAGATACGCAGTATTTT.

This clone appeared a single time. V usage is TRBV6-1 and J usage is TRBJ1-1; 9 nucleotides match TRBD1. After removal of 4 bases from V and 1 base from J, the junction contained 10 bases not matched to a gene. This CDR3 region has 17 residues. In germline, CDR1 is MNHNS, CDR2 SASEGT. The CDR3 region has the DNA TGTGCCAGCAGTGGGTCGCGGACAGGGGATCGGAACACTGAAGCTTTCTTT. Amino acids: CASSGSRTGDRNTEAFF.

The CDR3 region is CASSIGVSWPEAFF. In DNA, the CDR3 is TGTGCCAGTAGTATCGGGGTCAGTTGGCCTGAAGCTTTCTTT. V usage is TRBV19 and J usage is TRBJ1-1; D is undetermined. V was pared by 3 bases and J by 6 bases, with 14 bases between. CDR3 size: 14 residues. Looked up from germline, CDR1 is LNHDA and CDR2 is SQIVND (reference sequence).

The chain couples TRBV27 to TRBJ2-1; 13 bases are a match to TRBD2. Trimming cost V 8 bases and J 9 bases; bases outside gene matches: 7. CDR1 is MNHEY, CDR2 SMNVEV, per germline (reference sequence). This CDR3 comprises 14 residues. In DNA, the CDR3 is TGTGCCAGCGGGACACTAGCGGGAGGGGCTGAGCAGTTCTTC. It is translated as CASGTLAGGAEQFF.

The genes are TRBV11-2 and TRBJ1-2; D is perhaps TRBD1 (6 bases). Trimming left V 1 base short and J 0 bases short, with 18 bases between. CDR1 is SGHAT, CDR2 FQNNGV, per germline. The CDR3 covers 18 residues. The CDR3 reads CASSLGQAGDYANYGYTF. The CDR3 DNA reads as TGTGCCAGCAGCTTAGGGCAGGCAGGGGACTACGCTAACTATGGCTACACCTTC.

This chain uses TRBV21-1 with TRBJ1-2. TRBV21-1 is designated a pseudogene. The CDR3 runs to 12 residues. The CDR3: CASPICCYGYTF. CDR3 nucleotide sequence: TGTGCCAGCCCTATCTGTTGCTATGGCTACACCTTC.

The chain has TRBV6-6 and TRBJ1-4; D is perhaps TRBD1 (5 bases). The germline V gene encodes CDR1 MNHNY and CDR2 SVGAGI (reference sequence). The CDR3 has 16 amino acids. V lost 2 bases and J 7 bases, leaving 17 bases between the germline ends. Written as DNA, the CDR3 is TGTGCCAGCAGTTACAAGGCCGCAGGGATTTCTGAAAAACTGTTTTTT. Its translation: CASSYKAAGISEKLFF.

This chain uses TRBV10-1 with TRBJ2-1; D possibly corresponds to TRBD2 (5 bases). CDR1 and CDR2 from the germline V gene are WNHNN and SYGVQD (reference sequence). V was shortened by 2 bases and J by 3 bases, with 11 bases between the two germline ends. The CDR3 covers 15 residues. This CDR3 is CASSEEGLSYNEQFF. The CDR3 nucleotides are TGCGCCAGCAGTGAGGAAGGACTTAGCTACAATGAGCAGTTCTTC.

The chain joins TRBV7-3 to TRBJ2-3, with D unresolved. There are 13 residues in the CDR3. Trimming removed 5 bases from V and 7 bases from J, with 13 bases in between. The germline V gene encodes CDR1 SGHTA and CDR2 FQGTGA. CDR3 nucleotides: TGTGCCAGCAGCCCACCAGCGTTAAATACGCAGTATTTT. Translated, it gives CASSPPALNTQYF.

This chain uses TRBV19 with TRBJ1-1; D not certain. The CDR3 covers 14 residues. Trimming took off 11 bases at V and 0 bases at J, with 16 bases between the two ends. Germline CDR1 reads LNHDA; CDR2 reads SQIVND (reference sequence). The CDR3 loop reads CAVSSNYMNTEAFF. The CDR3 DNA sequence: TGTGCCGTTAGTAGTAACTACATGAACACTGAAGCTTTCTTT.

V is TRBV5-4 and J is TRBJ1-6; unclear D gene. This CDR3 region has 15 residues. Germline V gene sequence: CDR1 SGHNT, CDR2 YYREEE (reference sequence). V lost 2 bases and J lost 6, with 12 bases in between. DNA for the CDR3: TGTGCCAGCAGCTTCTCGCCGGGGAGTAATTCACCCCTCCACTTT. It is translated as CASSFSPGSNSPLHF.

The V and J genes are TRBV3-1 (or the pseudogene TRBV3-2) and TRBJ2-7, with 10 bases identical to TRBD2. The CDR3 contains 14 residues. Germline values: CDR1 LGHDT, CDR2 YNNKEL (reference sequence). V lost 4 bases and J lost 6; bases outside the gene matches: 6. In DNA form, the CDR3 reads TGTGCCAGCAGCCCGGGACTAGCGAGCAGCGAGCAGTACGTC. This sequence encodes CASSPGLASSEQYV.